This record concerns one T cell receptor (beta chain) sequence. Per germline, CDR1 MNHEY and CDR2 SMNVEV (reference sequence). The CDR3 extends over 17 amino acids. Germline trimming cut 5 bases from V and 4 bases from J; bases unmatched to any gene: 11. This sample is drawn from a study of post-analysis software for immune sequencing data. Every TCR beta cDNA library bore unique molecular identifiers. TCRdb used MiXCR to reprocess the PCR reads, holding one entry per CDR3 protein. Among about 160,000 distinct CDR3 sequences listed, 35% to 40% were seen once. The chain links TRBV27 to TRBJ2-1; 10 bases are a match to TRBD2. The receptor was isolated from a girl aged 5 to 17 with multiple sclerosis. Sequences were derived from blood, sampled after autologous hematopoietic stem cell transplantation. CDR3 bases: TGTGCCAGCAGTCCCGGGGGACTAGCGCAAATATACAATGAGCAGTTCTTC. It specifies CASSPGGLAQIYNEQFF.